This T cell receptor beta chain was identified during a study of cytomegalovirus exposure and HLA in healthy donors (TCRdb year 2017). In the study overall: According to an earlier analysis of a few hundred of the donors, 150 million to 200 million T cells yielded some 120 million unique TCR beta sequences and 276 Gb of sequence data. Typing coverage varied by locus: roughly 620-640 donors for A, B, C, DRB1 and DQB1; 500 to 550 for DQA1; around 570 for DPA1; approximately 450 for DPB1. Donor age, sex, ethnicity and CMV serostatus were compiled alongside the repertoire data. The T cell repertoires of under 700 subjects were profiled by immunosequencing and related to cytomegalovirus serostatus. In an earlier analysis of 587 of the donors, high-throughput TCR beta sequencing was used to judge whether each TCR beta V gene segment behaved as functional or pseudogenic. All discovery cohort repertoires had been generated on a single sequencing platform. To study patterns of TCR occurrence, a later analysis re-analyzed previously published TCR beta repertoires from more than 550 donors and added high-resolution HLA genotyping. Along with the roughly 700-subject first cohort, a separate validation cohort of over a hundred different subjects was used. Several DR-DQ haplotypes were handled as single units for association and clustering, since linkage in the cohort was strong. An early release covering roughly 640 HLA-typed donors comprised roughly 300 gigabases of sequencing data and approximately 85 million unique TCR sequences. Rather than drawing on any new phenotypic data, the later analysis identified candidate immune exposures from TCR beta sequences and the way those sequences occurred across donors. Genome-wide SNP genotypes for about three fifths of the roughly 670 donors were used in a later genetic analysis, which treated that subset as a discovery cohort. High-throughput TCR immunosequencing, statistical association of individual TCRs with disease status, and machine learning were combined to predict cytomegalovirus infection status. Among the roughly 400 genotyped donors, around 79% belonged to the genetic ancestry cluster associated with self-reported Caucasian donors. Both class I and class II loci were covered by HLA typing, at four-digit resolution. Among a few hundred genotyped donors of the cohort, an average of approximately 240,000 unique TCR beta nucleotide sequences were sequenced per donor, roughly 18% of them non-productive. The aim of the study was to test whether cataloging public T cell receptors could identify signatures of past pathogen exposure. The research as a whole found: A cluster of highly shared sequence variants was judged likely to be a technical artifact of the sequencing pipeline. In this cohort, only TCR beta chains were sequenced, and detectable features were limited by the absence of alpha or paired-chain data. The authors suggested that the approach could potentially be extended to other disease states and immunological phenotypes. A later analysis reported that several top co-occurrence clusters appeared linked to parvovirus B19, influenza, CMV and Epstein-Barr virus. A total of fewer than 200 TCR beta chains were listed by the study as associated with cytomegalovirus. Cytomegalovirus status was reported to be diagnosed by the classifier with high specificity and sensitivity in both the original and validation cohorts. Immune exposure information for the cohort was limited to CMV serostatus. According to a later analysis, most CMV-associated TCR beta chains appeared to be HLA-restricted, and the HLA associations seemed to be driven largely by CMV exposure. In a later genetic analysis, fewer N-insertions in productive TCRs were reported among donors in an Asian-associated ancestry cluster than the roughly 670-donor mean. In an earlier analysis of around 600 of the donors, most TCR beta V segments appeared in productive rearrangements about 87% or about 30% of the time, broadly matching IMGT annotations. Because the 87-base-pair reads could not distinguish some IMGT-functional V segments, including TRBV6-2 and TRBV6-3, those segments were excluded. A further reported finding was that TCR beta sequences accurately predicted the HLA-A and HLA-B alleles for most subjects in the first cohort. Strong co-occurrence of HLA alleles, especially DR and DQ, made assigning TCR associations to individual alleles difficult. Linkage disequilibrium might explain the correlated functional status among segregating V segments, but an unknown experimental factor could not be ruled out. Specific HLA alleles were associated with some 15,000 TCR beta sequences at a false discovery rate of 0.05 in a later analysis. A later analysis found that TCR association rates varied across HLA loci, with DRB1 alleles showing the most associated TCRs and HLA-C alleles the fewest. An association between a missense DCLRE1C variant and V-gene and J-gene trimming of TCR beta chains was found in a later genetic analysis and replicated in an independent cohort. Three of the identified cytomegalovirus-associated TCR beta chains were confirmed in vitro to be specific for cytomegalovirus antigens. The earlier analysis of approximately 560 of the donors excluded approximately 17 rarely observed V segments, including chromosome 9 orphons, because counts were too low. While some public TCRs were present in many individuals, most TCR sequences turned up only very rarely across donors. In a later analysis, HLA-associated TCR beta chains showed more clonal expansion and lower generation probabilities than non-associated chains that were equally common. The presence/absence analyses assumed that sequencing depth was roughly uniform across donors, and that assumption may not be true. Because HLA typing was unavailable for some donors at each locus, only the typed subset was used in association tests.

A single count supports this clone. Its antigen remains unidentified. Base-call qualities are not available, and no considerably larger clone is one nucleotide away. The CDR3, from cysteine to phenylalanine, totals 14 residues. Of the read, only the CDR3 DNA is kept; its 42 bases are in frame from base 1. V has 4 bases trimmed and J has 5 bases trimmed; junction bases matching no gene number 5. The germline V gene provides CDR1 SGHRS and CDR2 YFSETQ. In total, roughly 670 healthy bone marrow donors made up the cohort. Cohort members were all nominally healthy when sampled, although unrecorded immune exposures were likely present. The donor was CMV seronegative and was included in the group of over 300 seronegative cohort members. A peripheral blood sample was collected from each donor, and TCR beta sequencing was performed on peripheral blood mononuclear cells. The Qiagen DNeasy Blood Extraction Kit was used to extract genomic DNA from the blood cell samples.

The library came from the immunoSEQ multiplex PCR assay. A mixture of 60 forward primers for TCR Vbeta segments and 13 reverse primers for TCR Jbeta segments was used in the multiplex PCR. The CDR3 region of rearranged TCR beta genes was amplified from genomic DNA with a multiplex PCR assay. The Illumina HiSeq System was used to sequence the amplified TCR beta libraries as 87-base-pair reads. Per the source publication's procedure: A later analysis counted some 80 million unique TCR beta chains across the 666 repertoires, and around 12 million of these chains were shared by at least two donors. A nearest-neighbor algorithm error-corrected the raw reads and collapsed the reads into unique sequences, merging closely related sequences to remove PCR and sequencing errors. V, D and J gene segments were assigned by aligning CDR3 sequences to IMGT reference sequences. For a sequence to be retained, a match of at least six nucleotides to both a V gene segment and a J gene segment was required. A rearrangement was called productive if the CDR3 had no stop codons and remained in frame with V and J, and every other rearrangement was called non-productive. CDR3 was defined according to IMGT convention as the region running from the second conserved V-encoded cysteine to the conserved J-encoded phenylalanine. In an earlier analysis of roughly 610 of the donors, sequences lacking an unambiguous match to a single V gene segment were excluded. An earlier analysis of some 500 of the donors classified V segments as functional when productive rearrangements were above 56.7% and as segregating when the standard deviation between donors was above 5%. To diagnose cytomegalovirus status from the catalog of TCR beta chain sequences, a statistical classification framework was built. In a later analysis, TCR nucleotide sequences were compared against IMGT/GENE-DB human TR gene sequences so that V and J genes could be assigned. Using the TCRdist pipeline, a later analysis assigned CDR3 sequences along with most-parsimonious VDJ recombination scenarios. In a later analysis, each TCR beta chain was defined by its CDR3 amino acid sequence together with its V-gene family, and reads without a unique V-gene family were excluded. As a way to deal with suspected cross-contamination and a sequencing artifact, a later analysis dropped 450 to 700 nucleotide sequences that were highly shared and had low generation probability. In a later analysis, a clonal expansion index for each public chain was calculated from normalized within-repertoire ranks of inferred template counts. A later analysis computed generation probabilities with a VDJ recombination model fitted to out-of-frame rearrangements, and checked the results against IGoR. In a later analysis, TCR-TCR, TCR-HLA and TCR-CMV co-occurrence was scored with hypergeometric tests, and a repertoire-size bias correction was applied to TCR pairs. To estimate false discovery rates, a later analysis permuted the HLA or CMV assignments 20 times. A later analysis grouped co-occurring TCRs with DBSCAN, adding TCRdist sequence similarity when clustering within HLA-allele-positive subsets. Repertoires with fewer than 30,000 or more than 120,000 public chains were left out of co-occurrence clustering, as were a handful of repertoires with anomalous nucleotide sharing. TCRdb holds this immuneACCESS table with in-frame rearrangements only. Some clones are missing; in checked studies, unresolved V genes explain under half, and the rest has no known cause. From that table come the V and J calls and clone size; the DNA was used to work out D and trimming. This sample is represented by roughly 150,000 clones; approximately 80% of them were singletons. The ten largest make up more than 1.5% of the sample.

The TCR originated in a woman under 30 in good health and CMV-seronegative. The specimen was PBMCs. This receptor chain uses TRBV5-1 and TRBJ1-4; TRBD1 lines up with 7 middle nucleotides. The CDR3 reads CASSPGQANEKLFF. The nucleotide sequence reads as follows: TGCGCCAGCAGCCCCGGACAGGCCAATGAAAAACTGTTTTTT.